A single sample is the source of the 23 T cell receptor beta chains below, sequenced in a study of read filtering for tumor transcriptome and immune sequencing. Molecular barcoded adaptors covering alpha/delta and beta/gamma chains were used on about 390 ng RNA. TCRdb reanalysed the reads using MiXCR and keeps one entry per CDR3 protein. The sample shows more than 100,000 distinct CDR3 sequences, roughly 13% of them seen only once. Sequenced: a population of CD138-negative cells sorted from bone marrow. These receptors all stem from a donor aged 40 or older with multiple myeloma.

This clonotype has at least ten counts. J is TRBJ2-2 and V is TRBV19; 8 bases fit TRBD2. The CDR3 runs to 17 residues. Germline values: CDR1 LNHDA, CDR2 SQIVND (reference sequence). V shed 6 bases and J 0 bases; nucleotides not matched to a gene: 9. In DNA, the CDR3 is TGTGCCAGTAGAAGCGGGAGAGCCACCTCGAACACCGGGGAGCTGTTTTTT. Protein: CASRSGRATSNTGELFF. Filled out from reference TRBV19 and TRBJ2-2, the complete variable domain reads DGGITQSPKYLFRKEGQNVTLSCEQNLNHDAMYWYRQDPGQGLRLIYYSQIVNDFQKGDIAEGYSVSREKKESFPLTVTSAQKNPTAFYLCASRSGRATSNTGELFFGEGSRLTVL.

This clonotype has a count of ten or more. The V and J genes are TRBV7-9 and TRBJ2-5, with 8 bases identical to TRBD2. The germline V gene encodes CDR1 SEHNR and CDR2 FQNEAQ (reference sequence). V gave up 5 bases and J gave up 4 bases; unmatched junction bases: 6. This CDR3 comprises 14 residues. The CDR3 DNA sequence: TGTGCCAGCAGCCTCCCGGCGGGGGGAGAGACCCAGTACTTC. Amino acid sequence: CASSLPAGGETQYF.

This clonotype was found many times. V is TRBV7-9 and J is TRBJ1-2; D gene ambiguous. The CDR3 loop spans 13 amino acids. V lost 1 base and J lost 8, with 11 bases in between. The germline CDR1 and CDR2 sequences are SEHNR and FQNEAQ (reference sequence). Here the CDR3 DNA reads TGTGCCAGCAGCTTAGACTGGAAGACCGGCTACACCTTC. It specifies CASSLDWKTGYTF.

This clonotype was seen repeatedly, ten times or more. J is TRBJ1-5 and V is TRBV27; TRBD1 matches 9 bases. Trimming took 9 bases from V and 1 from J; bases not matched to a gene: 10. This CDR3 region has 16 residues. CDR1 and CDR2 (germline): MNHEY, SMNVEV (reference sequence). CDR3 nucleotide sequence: TGTGCCAGTTCCAAGGACAGGGGTGTAAGCAATCAGCCCCAGCATTTT. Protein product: CASSKDRGVSNQPQHF.

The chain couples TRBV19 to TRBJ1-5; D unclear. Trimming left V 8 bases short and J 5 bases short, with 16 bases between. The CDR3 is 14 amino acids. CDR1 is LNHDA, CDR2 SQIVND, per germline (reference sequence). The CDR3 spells CASRITGSHQPQHF. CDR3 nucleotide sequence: TGTGCCAGTCGCATTACTGGGTCCCATCAGCCCCAGCATTTT. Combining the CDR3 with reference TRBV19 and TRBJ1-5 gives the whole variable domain DGGITQSPKYLFRKEGQNVTLSCEQNLNHDAMYWYRQDPGQGLRLIYYSQIVNDFQKGDIAEGYSVSREKKESFPLTVTSAQKNPTAFYLCASRITGSHQPQHFGDGTRLSIL.

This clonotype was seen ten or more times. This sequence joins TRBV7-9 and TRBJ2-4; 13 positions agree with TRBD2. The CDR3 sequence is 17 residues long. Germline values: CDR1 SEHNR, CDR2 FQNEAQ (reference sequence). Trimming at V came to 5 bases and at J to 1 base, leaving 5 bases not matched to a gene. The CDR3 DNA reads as TGTGCCAGCAGCCGGACTAGCGGGAGATCTGCCAAAAACATTCAGTACTTC. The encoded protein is CASSRTSGRSAKNIQYF.

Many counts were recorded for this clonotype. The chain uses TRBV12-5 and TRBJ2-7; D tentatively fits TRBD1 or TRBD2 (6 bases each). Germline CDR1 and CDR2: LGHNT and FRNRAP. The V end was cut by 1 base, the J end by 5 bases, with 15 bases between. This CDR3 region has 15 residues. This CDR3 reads CASGLAGTWGDEQYF. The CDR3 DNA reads TGTGCTAGTGGTTTGGCCGGGACATGGGGGGACGAGCAGTACTTC.

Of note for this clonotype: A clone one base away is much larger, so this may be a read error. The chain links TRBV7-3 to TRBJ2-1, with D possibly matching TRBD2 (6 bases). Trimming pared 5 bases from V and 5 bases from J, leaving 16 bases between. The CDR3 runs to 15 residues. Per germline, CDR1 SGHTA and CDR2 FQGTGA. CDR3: CASSPVRTTDNEQFF. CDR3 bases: TGTGCCAGCAGCCCAGTGAGGACTACAGACAATGAGCAGTTCTTC.

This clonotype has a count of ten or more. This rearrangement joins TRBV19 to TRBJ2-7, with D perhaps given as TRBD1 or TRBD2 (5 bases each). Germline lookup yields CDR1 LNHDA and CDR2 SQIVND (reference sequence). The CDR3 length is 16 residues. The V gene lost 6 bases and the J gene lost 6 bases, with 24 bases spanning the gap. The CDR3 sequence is CASSRDHGTWLAEQYF. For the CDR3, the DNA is TGTGCCAGTAGCCGCGACCATGGGACCTGGCTTGCCGAGCAGTACTTC.

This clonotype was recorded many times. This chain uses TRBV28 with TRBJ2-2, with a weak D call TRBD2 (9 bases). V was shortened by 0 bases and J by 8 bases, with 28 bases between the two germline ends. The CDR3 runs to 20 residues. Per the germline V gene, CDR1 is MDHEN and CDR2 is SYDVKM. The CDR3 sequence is CASSLWDRDPGLARPGELFF. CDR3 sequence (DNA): TGTGCCAGCAGTTTATGGGACAGGGATCCGGGACTAGCCCGGCCAGGGGAGCTGTTTTTT.

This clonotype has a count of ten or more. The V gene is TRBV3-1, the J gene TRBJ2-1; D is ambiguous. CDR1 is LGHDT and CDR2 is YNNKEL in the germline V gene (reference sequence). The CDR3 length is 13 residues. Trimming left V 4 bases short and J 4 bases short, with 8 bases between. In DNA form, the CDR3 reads TGTGCCAGCAGCCGGTTTGGATACAATGAGCAGTTCTTC. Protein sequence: CASSRFGYNEQFF.

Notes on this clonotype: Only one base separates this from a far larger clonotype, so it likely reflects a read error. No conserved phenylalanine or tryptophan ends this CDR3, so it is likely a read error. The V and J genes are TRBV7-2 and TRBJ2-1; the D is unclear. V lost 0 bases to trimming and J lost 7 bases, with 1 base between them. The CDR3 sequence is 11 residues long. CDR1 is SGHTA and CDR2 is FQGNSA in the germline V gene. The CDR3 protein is CASSLANEQFS. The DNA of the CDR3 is TGTGCCAGCAGCTTAGCGAATGAGCAGTTCTCC.

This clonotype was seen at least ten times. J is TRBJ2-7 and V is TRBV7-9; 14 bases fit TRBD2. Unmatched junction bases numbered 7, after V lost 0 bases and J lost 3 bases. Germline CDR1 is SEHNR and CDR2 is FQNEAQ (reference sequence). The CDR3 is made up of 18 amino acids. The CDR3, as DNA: TGTGCCAGCAGCTTAGCGGTACGACTAGCGGGAGGGTTCTACGAGCAGTACTTC. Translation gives CASSLAVRLAGGFYEQYF.

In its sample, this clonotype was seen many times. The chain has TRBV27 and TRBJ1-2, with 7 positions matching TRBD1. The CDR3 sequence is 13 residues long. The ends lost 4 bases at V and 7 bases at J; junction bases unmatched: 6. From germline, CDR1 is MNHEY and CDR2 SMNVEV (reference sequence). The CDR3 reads CASSSTGVGGYTF. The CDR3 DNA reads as TGTGCCAGCAGTTCAACAGGGGTAGGTGGCTACACCTTC.

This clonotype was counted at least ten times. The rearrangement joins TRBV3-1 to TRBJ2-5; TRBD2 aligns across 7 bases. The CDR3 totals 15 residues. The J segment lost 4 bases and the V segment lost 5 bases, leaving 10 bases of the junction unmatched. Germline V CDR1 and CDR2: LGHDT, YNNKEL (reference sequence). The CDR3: CASSWPRTRRETQYF. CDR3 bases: TGTGCCAGCAGCTGGCCAAGGACTAGACGAGAGACCCAGTACTTC.

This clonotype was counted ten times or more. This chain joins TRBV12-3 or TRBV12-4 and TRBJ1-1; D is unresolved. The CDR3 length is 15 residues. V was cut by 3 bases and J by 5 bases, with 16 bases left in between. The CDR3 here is CASSFSPGFWTEAFF. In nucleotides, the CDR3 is TGTGCCAGCAGTTTTTCTCCCGGGTTTTGGACTGAAGCTTTCTTT.

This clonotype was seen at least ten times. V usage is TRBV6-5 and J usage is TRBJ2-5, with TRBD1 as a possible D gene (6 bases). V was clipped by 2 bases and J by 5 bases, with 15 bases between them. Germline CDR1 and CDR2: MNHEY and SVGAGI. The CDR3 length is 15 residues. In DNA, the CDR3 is TGTGCCAGCAGTTACAACAGGGCGATGGGCGAGACCCAGTACTTC. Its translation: CASSYNRAMGETQYF.

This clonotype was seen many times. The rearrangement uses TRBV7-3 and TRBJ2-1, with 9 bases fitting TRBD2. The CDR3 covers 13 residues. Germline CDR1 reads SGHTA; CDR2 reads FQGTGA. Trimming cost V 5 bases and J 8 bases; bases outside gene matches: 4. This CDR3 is CASSTLAGYEQFF. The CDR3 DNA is TGTGCCAGCAGCACACTAGCGGGCTATGAGCAGTTCTTC. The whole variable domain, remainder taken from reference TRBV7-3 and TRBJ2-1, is GAGVSQTPSNKVTEKGKYVELRCDPISGHTALYWYRQSLGQGPEFLIYFQGTGAADDSGLPNDRFFAVRPEGSVSTLKIQRTERGDSAVYLCASSTLAGYEQFFGPGTRLTVL.

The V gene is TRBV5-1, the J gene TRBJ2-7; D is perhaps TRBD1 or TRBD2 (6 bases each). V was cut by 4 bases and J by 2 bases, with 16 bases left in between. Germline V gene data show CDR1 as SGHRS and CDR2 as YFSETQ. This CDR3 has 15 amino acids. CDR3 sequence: CASSPGPGAAYEQYF. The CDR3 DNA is TGCGCCAGCAGCCCTGGCCCGGGGGCGGCCTACGAGCAGTACTTC. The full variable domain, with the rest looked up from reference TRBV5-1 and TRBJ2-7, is KAGVTQTPRYLIKTRGQQVTLSCSPISGHRSVSWYQQTPGQGLQFLFEYFSETQRNKGNFPGRFSGRQFSNSRSEMNVSTLELGDSALYLCASSPGPGAAYEQYFGPGTRLTVT.

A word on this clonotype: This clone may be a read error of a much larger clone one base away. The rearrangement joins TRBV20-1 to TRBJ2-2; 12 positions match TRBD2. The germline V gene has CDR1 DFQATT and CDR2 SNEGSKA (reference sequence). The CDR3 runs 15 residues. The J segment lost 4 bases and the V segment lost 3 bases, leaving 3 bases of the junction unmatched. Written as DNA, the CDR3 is TGCAGTGCTAGGGGACTAGCGGGTAGCACCGGGGAGCTGTTTTTT. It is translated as CSARGLAGSTGELFF.

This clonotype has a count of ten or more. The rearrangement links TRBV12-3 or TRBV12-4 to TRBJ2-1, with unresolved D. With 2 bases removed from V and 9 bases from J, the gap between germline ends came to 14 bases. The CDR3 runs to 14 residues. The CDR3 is CASSLRLLKGEQFF. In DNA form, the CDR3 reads TGTGCCAGCAGTTTAAGACTGCTAAAGGGTGAGCAGTTCTTC.

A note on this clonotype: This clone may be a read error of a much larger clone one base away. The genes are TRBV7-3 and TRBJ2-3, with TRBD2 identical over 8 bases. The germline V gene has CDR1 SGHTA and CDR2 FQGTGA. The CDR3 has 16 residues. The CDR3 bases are TGTGCCAGCAGCCGCGAACCGGGACTAGTCACAGGTACGCAGTATTTT. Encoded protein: CASSREPGLVTGTQYF.

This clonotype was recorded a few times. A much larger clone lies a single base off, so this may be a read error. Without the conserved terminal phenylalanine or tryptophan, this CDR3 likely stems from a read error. The CDR3, as DNA: TGCGCCAGCAGCCGGGACAGGTCGGGCGAGCAGTACCTC. Translation: CASSRDRSGEQYL. The rearrangement uses TRBV5-1 and TRBJ2-7; TRBD1 matches 8 bases. Trimming removed 4 bases from V and 6 bases from J; junction bases left unmatched: 6. The germline gives CDR1 SGHRS, CDR2 YFSETQ. CDR3 length: 13 amino acids.